The 15 T cell receptor beta chains below all came from one sample that was sequenced in a study of shared clonotypes between healthy human individuals. Using immunoSEQ multiplex PCR, the repertoire was profiled, and TCRdb retains in-frame clones only, with some absent. Of 2 million to 2.5 million clones in the sample, nearly 97% were seen once. Sequenced sample: naive CD4+ T cells sorted from blood. The subset: CD45RA+ positively selected. These receptors were collected from a young man in good health.

To note about this clone: The sample contains more than one DNA sequence encoding this CDR3. The chain has TRBV9 and TRBJ1-3; no clear D gene. The germline V gene encodes CDR1 SGDLS and CDR2 YYNGEE. Trimming removed 0 bases at V and 1 base at J, with 2 bases between. There are 13 residues in the CDR3. The DNA for the CDR3 is TGTGCCAGCAGCGTAGCTTCTGGAAACACCATATATTTT. Amino acids: CASSVASGNTIYF. The full variable domain, its missing parts supplied by reference TRBV9 and TRBJ1-3, is DSGVTQTPKHLITATGQRVTLRCSPRSGDLSVYWYQQSLDQGLQFLIQYYNGEERAKGNILERFSAQQFPDLHSELNLSSLELGDSALYFCASSVASGNTIYFGEGSWLTVV.

Details on this clone: Other nucleotide sequences from this sample produce the same CDR3. CDR3 nucleotides: TGTGCCAGCAGCCCGGATGGTAATCAGCCCCAGCATTTT. Translated: CASSPDGNQPQHF. The chain recombines TRBV7-9 with TRBJ1-5; D gene ambiguous. Trimming stripped 5 bases from V and 4 bases from J, with 9 bases between. The CDR3 sequence is 13 residues long. Germline V lookup: CDR1 SEHNR, CDR2 FQNEAQ (reference sequence).

V is TRBV28 and J is TRBJ2-3; the D gene is possibly TRBD2 (6 bases). V lost 3 bases and J lost 1, with 8 bases in between. This CDR3 contains 14 residues. The V gene's germline CDR1 is MDHEN and CDR2 SYDVKM. The CDR3 nucleotides read TGTGCCAGCAGTTTTTCGGGGGGCACAGATACGCAGTATTTT. Amino acid sequence: CASSFSGGTDTQYF.

The chain carries TRBV5-1 and TRBJ2-1; tentatively, D is TRBD2 (6 bases). V lost 2 bases to trimming and J lost 7 bases, with 16 bases between them. The V gene's germline CDR1 is SGHRS and CDR2 YFSETQ. The CDR3 is 15 amino acids. Written as DNA, the CDR3 is TGCGCCAGCAGCTTCGGGGGAGGTCAAGGAAATGAGCAGTTCTTC. It is translated as CASSFGGGQGNEQFF. Looking up the rest from reference TRBV5-1 and TRBJ2-1 gives the full variable domain: KAGVTQTPRYLIKTRGQQVTLSCSPISGHRSVSWYQQTPGQGLQFLFEYFSETQRNKGNFPGRFSGRQFSNSRSEMNVSTLELGDSALYLCASSFGGGQGNEQFFGPGTRLTVL.

The J gene is TRBJ2-5, the V gene TRBV5-1; 7 bases are a match to TRBD1. The germline gives CDR1 SGHRS, CDR2 YFSETQ. The trim removed 0 bases at V and 1 base at J, leaving 9 bases unmatched. CDR3 length equals 17 residues. The CDR3 reads CASSLASGGQPQETQYF. CDR3 DNA sequence: TGCGCCAGCAGCTTGGCCTCTGGGGGACAGCCCCAAGAGACCCAGTACTTC.

This chain links TRBV6-5 with TRBJ2-3; a weak D match, TRBD1 (6 bases). Germline-derived CDR1 and CDR2 are MNHEY and SVGAGI. V lost 5 bases, J lost 6 bases, and 12 bases lay in between. This CDR3 comprises 13 residues. CDR3 sequence (DNA): TGTGCCAGCAGTCGCGGACAGCCTGATACGCAGTATTTT. Its translation is CASSRGQPDTQYF.

The rearrangement uses TRBV11-2 and TRBJ2-5; 8 positions agree with TRBD1. The CDR3 totals 16 residues. Germline CDR1 is SGHAT and CDR2 is FQNNGV. Germline trimming cut 1 base from V and 1 base from J; bases unmatched to any gene: 5. This CDR3 reads CASSLGRGLVQETQYF. DNA for the CDR3: TGTGCCAGCAGCTTAGGCAGGGGGCTTGTCCAAGAGACCCAGTACTTC. The full variable domain, in which reference TRBV11-2 and TRBJ2-5 provide the parts outside the CDR3, is EAGVAQSPRYKIIEKRQSVAFWCNPISGHATLYWYQQILGQGPKLLIQFQNNGVVDDSQLPKDRFSAERLKGVDSTLKIQPAKLEDSAVYLCASSLGRGLVQETQYFGPGTRLLVL.

The chain has TRBV11-3 and TRBJ2-5; D may match TRBD1 or TRBD2 (6 bases each). CDR1 and CDR2 from the germline V gene are SGHNT and YENEEA. V was clipped by 5 bases and J by 5 bases, with 18 bases between them. The CDR3 sequence is 15 residues long. CDR3 nucleotide sequence: TGTGCCAGCAGCCGCGGACAGCGGGTAGGGGAGACCCAGTACTTC. Its protein product is CASSRGQRVGETQYF. The complete variable domain, with remaining parts taken from reference TRBV11-3 and TRBJ2-5, reads EAGVVQSPRYKIIEKKQPVAFWCNPISGHNTLYWYLQNLGQGPELLIRYENEEAVDDSQLPKDRFSAERLKGVDSTLKIQPAELGDSAVYLCASSRGQRVGETQYFGPGTRLLVL.

The rearrangement joins TRBV11-3 to TRBJ2-7; 9 positions agree with TRBD1. The CDR3 is 14 residues long. CDR1 and CDR2 from the germline V gene are SGHNT and YENEEA. J gave up 5 bases and V 5 bases, and 7 bases lay outside the gene matches. CDR3 in amino acids: CASSRRDRAHEQYF. The CDR3 nucleotides are TGTGCCAGCAGCCGTAGGGACAGGGCCCACGAGCAGTACTTC.

V is TRBV19 and J is TRBJ2-7; TRBD1 matches at 12 bases. CDR1 LNHDA and CDR2 SQIVND come from the germline V gene (reference sequence). The CDR3 has 14 amino acids. The trim removed 9 bases at V and 6 bases at J, leaving 9 bases unmatched. The CDR3 coding sequence is TGTGCCAGAACCGCCGGGACAGGGGGCGTCGAGCAGTACTTC. It yields the protein CARTAGTGGVEQYF.

Comments on this clone: The sample carries other DNA sequences with the same CDR3. The rearrangement links TRBV20-1 to TRBJ1-2; D gene unclear. Germline V gene lookup returns CDR1 DFQATT and CDR2 SNEGSKA (reference sequence). This CDR3 is 11 amino acids long. V lost 3 bases and J lost 2, with 4 bases in between. CDR3 protein: CSASINYGYTF. For the CDR3, the DNA is TGCAGTGCTAGTATCAACTATGGCTACACCTTC.

The chain has TRBV6-1 and TRBJ1-5; a possible D gene is TRBD1 (6 bases). V was pared by 1 base and J by 5 bases, with 9 bases between. The CDR3 runs to 14 residues. Germline-derived CDR1 and CDR2 are MNHNS and SASEGT. CDR3 DNA: TGTGCCAGCAGTGAAGAGGACAGTTATCAGCCCCAGCATTTT. Translation: CASSEEDSYQPQHF.

Turning to this clone: The identical CDR3 is also encoded by other nucleotide sequences in the sample. The rearrangement uses TRBV6-6 and TRBJ1-1; the D gene is possibly TRBD1 (6 bases). Germline V gene data show CDR1 as MNHNY and CDR2 as SVGAGI (reference sequence). The V end was cut by 6 bases, the J end by 8 bases, with 10 bases between. The CDR3 has 11 amino acids. The CDR3 region has the DNA TGTGCCAGCAGCCGAGACAGGGAAGCTTTCTTT. It yields the protein CASSRDREAFF.

The chain links TRBV27 to TRBJ2-5; 7 bases align to TRBD2. This CDR3 has 15 residues. The J segment lost 3 bases and the V segment lost 2 bases, leaving 6 bases of the junction unmatched. Germline values: CDR1 MNHEY, CDR2 SMNVEV (reference sequence). The CDR3, as DNA: TGTGCCAGCAGTTTAGACGGGGGGAAAAAAGAGACCCAGTACTTC. Protein product: CASSLDGGKKETQYF.

This rearrangement joins TRBV5-4 to TRBJ1-6; D uncertain. Germline CDR1 SGHNT, CDR2 YYREEE (reference sequence). The V gene lost 0 bases and the J gene lost 9 bases, with 13 bases spanning the gap. The CDR3 is 15 residues long. CDR3 DNA sequence: TGTGCCAGCAGCTTGGAGGCAGGTGGGAGTTCACCCCTCCACTTT. Residues: CASSLEAGGSSPLHF.